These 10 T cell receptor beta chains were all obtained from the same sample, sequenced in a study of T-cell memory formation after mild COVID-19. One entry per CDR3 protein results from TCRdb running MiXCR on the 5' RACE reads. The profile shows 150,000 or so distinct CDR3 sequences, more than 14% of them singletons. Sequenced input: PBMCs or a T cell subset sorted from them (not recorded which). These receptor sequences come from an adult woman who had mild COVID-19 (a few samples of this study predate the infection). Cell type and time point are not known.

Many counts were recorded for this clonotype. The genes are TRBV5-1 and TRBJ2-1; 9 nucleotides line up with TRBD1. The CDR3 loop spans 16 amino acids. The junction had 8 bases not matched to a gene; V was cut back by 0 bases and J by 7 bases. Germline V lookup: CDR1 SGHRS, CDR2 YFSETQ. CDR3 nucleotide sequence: TGCGCCAGCAGCTTGGAAGGACAGGGGTTATTGAATGAGCAGTTCTTC. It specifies CASSLEGQGLLNEQFF.

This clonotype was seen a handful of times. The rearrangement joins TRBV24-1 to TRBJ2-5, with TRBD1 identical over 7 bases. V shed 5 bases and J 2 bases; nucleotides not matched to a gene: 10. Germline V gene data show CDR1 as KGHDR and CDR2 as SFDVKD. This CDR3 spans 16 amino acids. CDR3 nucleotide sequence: TGTGCCACCAGTGGATTCTCCGGGACAGCTCAAGAGACCCAGTACTTC. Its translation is CATSGFSGTAQETQYF.

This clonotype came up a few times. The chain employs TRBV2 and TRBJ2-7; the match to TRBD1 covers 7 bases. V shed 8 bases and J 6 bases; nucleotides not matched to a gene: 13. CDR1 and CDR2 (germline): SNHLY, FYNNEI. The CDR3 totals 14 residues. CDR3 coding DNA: TGTGCCAGCCTACAGGGGTCCCTGGGGAGCGAGCAGTACTTC. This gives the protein CASLQGSLGSEQYF.

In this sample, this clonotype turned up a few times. The CDR3 protein is CASSPLGLRDQPQHF. The CDR3 DNA sequence: TGTGCCAGCAGCCCTTTGGGGTTAAGGGATCAGCCCCAGCATTTT. The chain carries TRBV7-2 and TRBJ1-5; D is unclear. Germline assignment: CDR1 SGHTA and CDR2 FQGNSA. Trimming stripped 5 bases from V and 5 bases from J, with 16 bases between. CDR3 length equals 15 residues.

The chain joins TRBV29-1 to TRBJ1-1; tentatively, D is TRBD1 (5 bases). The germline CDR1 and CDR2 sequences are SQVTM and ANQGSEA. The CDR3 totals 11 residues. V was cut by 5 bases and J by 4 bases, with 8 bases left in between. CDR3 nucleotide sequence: TGCAGCGTTTGGGGGGGCACTGAAGCTTTCTTT. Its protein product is CSVWGGTEAFF.

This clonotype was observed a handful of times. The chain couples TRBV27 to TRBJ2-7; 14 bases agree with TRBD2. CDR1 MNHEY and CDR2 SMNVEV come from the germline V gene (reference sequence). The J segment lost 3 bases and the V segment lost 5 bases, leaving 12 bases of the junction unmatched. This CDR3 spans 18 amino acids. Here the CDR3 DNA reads TGTGCCAGCAGTCACGGGACTAGCGGGGGCCTCACTTACTACGAGCAGTACTTC. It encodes CASSHGTSGGLTYYEQYF.

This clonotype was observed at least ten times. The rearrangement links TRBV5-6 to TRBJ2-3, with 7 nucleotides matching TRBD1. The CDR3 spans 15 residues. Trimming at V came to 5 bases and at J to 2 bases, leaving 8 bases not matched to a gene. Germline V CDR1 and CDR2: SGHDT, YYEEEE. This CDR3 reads CASRRQGLATDTQYF. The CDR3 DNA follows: TGTGCCAGCAGGAGACAGGGCCTAGCCACAGATACGCAGTATTTT.

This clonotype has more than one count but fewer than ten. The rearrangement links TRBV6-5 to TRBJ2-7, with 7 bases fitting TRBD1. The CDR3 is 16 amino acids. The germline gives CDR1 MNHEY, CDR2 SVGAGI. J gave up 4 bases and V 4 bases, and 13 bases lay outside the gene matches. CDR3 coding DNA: TGTGCCAGCAGTTCGATAACGTCCGGGACAGAGTACGAGCAGTACTTC. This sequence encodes CASSSITSGTEYEQYF.

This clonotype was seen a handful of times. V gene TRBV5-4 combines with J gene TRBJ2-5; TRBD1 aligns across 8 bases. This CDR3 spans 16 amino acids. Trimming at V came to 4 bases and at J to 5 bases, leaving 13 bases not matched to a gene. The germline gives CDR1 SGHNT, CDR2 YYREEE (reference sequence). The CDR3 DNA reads TGTGCCAGCAGCCCAGGAGACAGGGGTAATCTGGAGACCCAGTACTTC. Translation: CASSPGDRGNLETQYF.

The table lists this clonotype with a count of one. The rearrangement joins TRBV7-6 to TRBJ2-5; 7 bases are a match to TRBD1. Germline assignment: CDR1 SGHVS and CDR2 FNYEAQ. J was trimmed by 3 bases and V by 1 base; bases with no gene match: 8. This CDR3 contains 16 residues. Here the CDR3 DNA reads TGTGCCAGCAGCTTAGTTGGGGACAGAAGAAAAGAGACCCAGTACTTC. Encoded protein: CASSLVGDRRKETQYF. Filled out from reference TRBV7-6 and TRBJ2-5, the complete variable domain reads GAGVSQSPRYKVTKRGQDVALRCDPISGHVSLYWYRQALGQGPEFLTYFNYEAQQDKSGLPNDRFSAERPEGSISTLTIQRTEQRDSAMYRCASSLVGDRRKETQYFGPGTRLLVL.